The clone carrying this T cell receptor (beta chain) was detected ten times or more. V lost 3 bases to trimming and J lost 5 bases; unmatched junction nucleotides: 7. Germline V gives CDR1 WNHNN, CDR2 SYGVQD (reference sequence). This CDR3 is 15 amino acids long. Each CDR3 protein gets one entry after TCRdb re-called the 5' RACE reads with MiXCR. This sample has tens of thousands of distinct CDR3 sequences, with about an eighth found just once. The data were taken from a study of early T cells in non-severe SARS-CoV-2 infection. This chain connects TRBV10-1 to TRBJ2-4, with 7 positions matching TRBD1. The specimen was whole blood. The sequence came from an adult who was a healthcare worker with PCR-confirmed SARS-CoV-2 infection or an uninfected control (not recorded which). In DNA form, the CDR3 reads TGCGCCAGCAGTGACCCCACGACAGGGCAAAACATTCAGTACTTC. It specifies CASSDPTTGQNIQYF.